The rows below give T cell receptor beta chains drawn from one sample of a study of cytomegalovirus exposure and HLA in healthy donors. Some clones are missing from TCRdb's copy, which holds only in-frame ones; the method was immunoSEQ multiplex PCR. The repertoire consists of under 150,000 clones, with almost 80% occurring once and the leading ten covering around 1.7%. The sample consisted of PBMCs. The source of these receptors is a woman in her thirties in good health and CMV-seronegative. The CDR3 runs from the conserved cysteine through the conserved F or W. The order of the fields is D gene, clone size, J gene, V gene, CDR3 DNA, CDR3 protein. The D gene is left open where the match is weak. Clone size is not always given. Where it is, it says once, few, many or a class for expanded clones.

NA | NA | TRBJ1-5 | TRBV20-1 | TGCAGTGCTAGAGCGGGTCAGCCCCAGCATTTT | CSARAGQPQHF
NA | NA | TRBJ2-2 | TRBV29-1 | TGCAGCGTTGTGGCTAGCGCATCGAACACCGGGGAGCTGTTTTTT | CSVVASASNTGELFF
NA | NA | TRBJ2-2 | TRBV7-9 | TGTTCCAGCAGCATTCCTAGCGTCGGGGAGCTGTTTTTT | CSSSIPSVGELFF
TRBD1 | NA | TRBJ1-2 | TRBV4-2 | TGTGCCAGCAGCCAAGACAAGGGGGCAAGAGGCTACACCTTC | CASSQDKGARGYTF
NA | NA | TRBJ1-2 | TRBV6-1 | TGTGCCAGCAGTGGGGACTTTAACTATGGCTACACCTTC | CASSGDFNYGYTF
TRBD1 | NA | TRBJ2-7 | TRBV7-6 | TGTGCCAGCAGCCCCAGACAGGGGACCTACGAGCAGTACTTC | CASSPRQGTYEQYF
NA | NA | TRBJ2-7 | TRBV4-3 | TGCGCCAGCAGCCAATCGGACAGTACCTACGAGCAGTACTTC | CASSQSDSTYEQYF
TRBD1 | few | TRBJ1-6 | TRBV2 | TGTGCCAGCAGTCCTGGACAGGGCGGTCGCTCACCCCTCCACTTT | CASSPGQGGRSPLHF
NA | NA | TRBJ1-2 | TRBV21-1 | TGTGCCAGCAGCCGACAGGACTATGGCTACACCTTC | CASSRQDYGYTF
NA | NA | TRBJ1-4 | TRBV9 | TGTGCCAGCAGCGTAGAAGGTCAGGGTCGAAAACTGTTTTTT | CASSVEGQGRKLFF
NA | NA | TRBJ2-5 | TRBV5-5 | TGTGCCAGCAGACCGGGGTCCTTCCAAGAGACCCAGTACTTC | CASRPGSFQETQYF